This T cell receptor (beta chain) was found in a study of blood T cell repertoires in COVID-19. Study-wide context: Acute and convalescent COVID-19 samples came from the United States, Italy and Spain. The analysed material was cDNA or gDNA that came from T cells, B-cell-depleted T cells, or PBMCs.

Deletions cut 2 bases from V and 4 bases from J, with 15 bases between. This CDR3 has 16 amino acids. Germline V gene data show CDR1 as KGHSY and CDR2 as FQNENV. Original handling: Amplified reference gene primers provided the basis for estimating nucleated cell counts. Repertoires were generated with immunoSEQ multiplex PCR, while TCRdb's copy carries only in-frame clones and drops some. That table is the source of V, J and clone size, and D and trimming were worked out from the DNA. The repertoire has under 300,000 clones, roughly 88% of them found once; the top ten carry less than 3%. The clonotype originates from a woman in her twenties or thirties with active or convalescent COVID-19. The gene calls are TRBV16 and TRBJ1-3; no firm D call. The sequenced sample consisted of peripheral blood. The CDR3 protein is CASSQINRGTGNTIYF. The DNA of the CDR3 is TGTGCCAGCAGCCAAATAAACCGGGGTACCGGAAACACCATATATTTT. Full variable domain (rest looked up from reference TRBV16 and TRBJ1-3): GEEVAQTPKHLVRGEGQKAKLYCAPIKGHSYVFWYQQVLKNEFKFLISFQNENVFDETGMPKERFSAKCLPNSPCSLEIQATKLEDSAVYFCASSQINRGTGNTIYFGEGSWLTVV.